This T cell receptor (beta chain) is from a study of blood T cell repertoires in COVID-19. Across the whole study: T cells, B-cell-depleted T cells, or PBMCs provided the cDNA or gDNA that served as material.

Authors' processing steps: Amplification with reference gene primers provided the estimates of nucleated cell counts. The assay was immunoSEQ multiplex PCR, and TCRdb's table has in-frame clones only and misses some. V, J and clone size reflect that table, while D and trimming were determined from the DNA. The top ten hold roughly 27% of the sample, which has about 76,000 clones, roughly 80% seen once. Trimming cost V 4 bases and J 0 bases; bases outside gene matches: 8. CDR1 and CDR2 from the germline V gene are SGHRS and YFSETQ. The CDR3 is made up of 16 amino acids. The sample consisted of peripheral blood. The chain carries TRBV5-1 and TRBJ1-1; 8 nucleotides align to TRBD1. This TCR was recovered from a human donor in a cohort sampled during active COVID-19. CDR3 sequence (DNA): TGCGCCAGCAGCACGGCGGACAGGGCCTTGAACACTGAAGCTTTCTTT. Translated, it gives CASSTADRALNTEAFF.